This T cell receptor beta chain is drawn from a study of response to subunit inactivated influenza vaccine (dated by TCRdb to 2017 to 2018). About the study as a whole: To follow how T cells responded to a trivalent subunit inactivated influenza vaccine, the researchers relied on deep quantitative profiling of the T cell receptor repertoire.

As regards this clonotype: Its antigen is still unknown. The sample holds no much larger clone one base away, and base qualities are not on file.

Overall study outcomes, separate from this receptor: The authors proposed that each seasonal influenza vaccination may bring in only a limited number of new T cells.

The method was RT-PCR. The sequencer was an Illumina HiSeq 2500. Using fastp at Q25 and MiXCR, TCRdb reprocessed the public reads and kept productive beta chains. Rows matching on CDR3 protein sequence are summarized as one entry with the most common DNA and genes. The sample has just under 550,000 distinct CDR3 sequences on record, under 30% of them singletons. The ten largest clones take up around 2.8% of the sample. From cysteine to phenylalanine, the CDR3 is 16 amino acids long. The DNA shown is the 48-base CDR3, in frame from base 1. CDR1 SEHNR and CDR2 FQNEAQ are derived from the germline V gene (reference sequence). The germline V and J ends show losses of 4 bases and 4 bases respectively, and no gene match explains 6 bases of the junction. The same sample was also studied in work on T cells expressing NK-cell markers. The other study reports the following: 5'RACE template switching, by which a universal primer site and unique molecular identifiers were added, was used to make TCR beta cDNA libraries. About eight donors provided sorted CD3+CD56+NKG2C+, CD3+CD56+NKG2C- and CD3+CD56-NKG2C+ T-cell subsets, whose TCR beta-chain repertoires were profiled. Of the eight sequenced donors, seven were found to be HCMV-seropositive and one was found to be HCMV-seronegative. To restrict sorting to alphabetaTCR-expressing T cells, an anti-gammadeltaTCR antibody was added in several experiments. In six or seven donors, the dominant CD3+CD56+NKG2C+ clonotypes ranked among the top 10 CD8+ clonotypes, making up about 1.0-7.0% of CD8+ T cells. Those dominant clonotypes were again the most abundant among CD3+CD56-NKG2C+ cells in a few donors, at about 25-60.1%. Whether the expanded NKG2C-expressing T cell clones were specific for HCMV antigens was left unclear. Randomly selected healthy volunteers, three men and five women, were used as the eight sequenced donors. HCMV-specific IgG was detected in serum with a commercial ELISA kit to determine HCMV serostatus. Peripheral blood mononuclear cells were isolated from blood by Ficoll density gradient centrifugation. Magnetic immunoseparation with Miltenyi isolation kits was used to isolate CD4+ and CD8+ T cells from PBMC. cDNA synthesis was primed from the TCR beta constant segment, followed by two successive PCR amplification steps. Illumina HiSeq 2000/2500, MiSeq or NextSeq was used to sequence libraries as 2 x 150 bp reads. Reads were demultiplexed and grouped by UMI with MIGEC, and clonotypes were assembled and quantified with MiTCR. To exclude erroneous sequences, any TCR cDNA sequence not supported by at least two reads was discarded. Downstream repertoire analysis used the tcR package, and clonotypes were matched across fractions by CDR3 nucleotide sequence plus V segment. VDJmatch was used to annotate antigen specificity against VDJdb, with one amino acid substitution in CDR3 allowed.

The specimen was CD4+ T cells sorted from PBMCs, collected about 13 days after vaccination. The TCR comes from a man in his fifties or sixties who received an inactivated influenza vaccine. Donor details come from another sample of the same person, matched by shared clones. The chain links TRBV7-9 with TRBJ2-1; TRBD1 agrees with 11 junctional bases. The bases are TGTGCCAGCAGCTCCCGGACAGGGGGCTCGTACAATGAGCAGTTCTTC. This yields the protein CASSSRTGGSYNEQFF.